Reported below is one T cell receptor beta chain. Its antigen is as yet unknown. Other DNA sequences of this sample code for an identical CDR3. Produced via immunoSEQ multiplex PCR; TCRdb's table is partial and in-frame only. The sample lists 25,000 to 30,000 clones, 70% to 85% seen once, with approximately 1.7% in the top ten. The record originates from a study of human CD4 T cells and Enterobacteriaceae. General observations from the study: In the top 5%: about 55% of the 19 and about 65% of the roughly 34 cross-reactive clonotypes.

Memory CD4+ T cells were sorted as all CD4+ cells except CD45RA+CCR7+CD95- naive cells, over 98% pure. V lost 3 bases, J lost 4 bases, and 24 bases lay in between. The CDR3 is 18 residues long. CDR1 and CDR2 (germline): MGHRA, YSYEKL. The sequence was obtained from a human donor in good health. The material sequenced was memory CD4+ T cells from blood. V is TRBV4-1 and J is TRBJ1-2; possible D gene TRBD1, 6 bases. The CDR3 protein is CASSQELSGQGSSYGYTF. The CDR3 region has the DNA TGCGCCAGCAGCCAGGAACTATCGGGGCAGGGGTCGTCCTATGGCTACACCTTC.